The 10 T cell receptor beta chains below come from one sample, sequenced in a study of beta chain features in type 1 diabetes. Every bit of the isolated RNA underwent reverse transcription, so sequencing read expressed TCRB transcripts. TCRdb's table, derived via immunoSEQ multiplex PCR, lists solely in-frame clones and lacks some. The sample comprises almost 350,000 clones, roughly 8% of which are singletons, and 0.44% rests with the top ten. Sequencing input: central memory CD4+ T cells from blood. These receptors came from a woman aged 18-29 years in good health.

This clone appeared a few times. The CDR3 bases are TGTGCCATCAGTGTGAGGGACAGATCCCAAGAGACCCAGTACTTC. Protein product: CAISVRDRSQETQYF. This chain connects TRBV10-3 to TRBJ2-5; 7 bases match TRBD1. Germline lookup yields CDR1 ENHRY and CDR2 SYGVKD. V lost 4 bases to trimming and J lost 1 base; unmatched junction nucleotides: 6. This CDR3 is 15 amino acids long.

In this sample, this clone turned up many times. This chain uses TRBV21-1 with TRBJ2-1; TRBD2 is the table's D call, not checked against the DNA. TRBV21-1 is listed as a pseudogene. The CDR3 consists of 16 residues. This CDR3 is CASSKAPLAGANEQFF. CDR3 nucleotide sequence: TGTGCCAGCAGCAAAGCGCCACTAGCGGGTGCAAATGAGCAGTTCTTC.

This clone was recorded many times. This CDR3 reads CASSSVGGPQPQHF. The CDR3 DNA is TGTGCCAGCAGCTCGGTGGGGGGGCCTCAGCCCCAGCATTTT. V gene TRBV7-9 combines with J gene TRBJ1-5, with a weak D call TRBD1 (6 bases). V was trimmed by 4 bases and J by 6 bases, leaving 13 bases between them. Germline lookup yields CDR1 SEHNR and CDR2 FQNEAQ (reference sequence). The CDR3 length is 14 residues. Based on the CDR3 plus reference TRBV7-9 and TRBJ1-5, the full variable domain is DTGVSQNPRHKITKRGQNVTFRCDPISEHNRLYWYRQTLGQGPEFLTYFQNEAQLEKSRLLSDRFSAERPKGSFSTLEIQRTEQGDSAMYLCASSSVGGPQPQHFGDGTRLSIL.

The sample holds a few counts of this clone. This chain links TRBV6-6 with TRBJ1-5; 8 nucleotides align to TRBD1. The CDR3 totals 15 residues. Per germline, CDR1 MNHNY and CDR2 SVGAGI (reference sequence). V was pared by 6 bases and J by 4 bases, with 8 bases of the junction left unmatched. The CDR3 nucleotides are TGTGCCAGCAGAAACAGCGACAGGGGAAATCAGCCCCAGCATTTT. As protein: CASRNSDRGNQPQHF.

Only a few counts were recorded for this clone. The chain is built from TRBV18 and TRBJ2-3; D is ambiguous. Trimming left V 2 bases short and J 0 bases short, with 9 bases between. The CDR3 has 15 amino acids. The germline V gene encodes CDR1 KGHSH and CDR2 LQKENI. The CDR3 sequence: CASSPTVTSTDTQYF. The CDR3 bases are TGTGCCAGCTCACCAACAGTTACTAGCACAGATACGCAGTATTTT.

This clone turned up a few times. V gene TRBV28 combines with J gene TRBJ2-1; the match to TRBD2 covers 9 bases. Germline V gene data show CDR1 as MDHEN and CDR2 as SYDVKM. The CDR3 loop spans 16 amino acids. The V and J ends lost 7 bases and 7 bases, in that order; junction bases with no gene match: 14. The CDR3 is CASNLLAGGPRNEQFF. CDR3 DNA: TGTGCCAGCAATCTACTGGCGGGAGGGCCCCGGAATGAGCAGTTCTTC.

This clone turned up a few times. This chain uses TRBV28 with TRBJ1-1; a weak D match, TRBD1 (6 bases). V was shortened by 5 bases and J by 5 bases, with 15 bases between the two germline ends. The CDR3 loop spans 14 amino acids. Looked up from germline, CDR1 is MDHEN and CDR2 is SYDVKM. The CDR3 sequence is CASSRAGGETEAFF. CDR3 coding DNA: TGTGCCAGCAGTAGGGCGGGGGGCGAGACTGAAGCTTTCTTT. Using reference TRBV28 and TRBJ1-1 for the parts outside the CDR3, the full variable domain is DVKVTQSSRYLVKRTGEKVFLECVQDMDHENMFWYRQDPGLGLRLIYFSYDVKMKEKGDIPEGYSVSREKKERFSLILESASTNQTSMYLCASSRAGGETEAFFGQGTRLTVV.

There are a few counts of this clone. The CDR3 DNA sequence: TGCGCCAGCAAGGAATCTAGCGACTCCTACGAGCAGTACTTC. It yields the protein CASKESSDSYEQYF. V gene TRBV5-1 combines with J gene TRBJ2-7, with D possibly matching TRBD2 (6 bases). The CDR3 consists of 14 residues. The germline V gene encodes CDR1 SGHRS and CDR2 YFSETQ. V shed 6 bases and J shed 0 bases, with 13 bases lying between them. The full variable domain, in which reference TRBV5-1 and TRBJ2-7 provide the parts outside the CDR3, is KAGVTQTPRYLIKTRGQQVTLSCSPISGHRSVSWYQQTPGQGLQFLFEYFSETQRNKGNFPGRFSGRQFSNSRSEMNVSTLELGDSALYLCASKESSDSYEQYFGPGTRLTVT.

The DNA of the CDR3 is TGTGCCAGCAGTCCTCTTAGAGACGAGCAGTACTTC. Its protein is CASSPLRDEQYF. The chain has TRBV28 and TRBJ2-7, with D uncertain. V was cut by 5 bases and J by 5 bases, with 10 bases left in between. The V gene's germline CDR1 is MDHEN and CDR2 SYDVKM. CDR3 length equals 12 residues. The whole variable domain, remainder taken from reference TRBV28 and TRBJ2-7, is DVKVTQSSRYLVKRTGEKVFLECVQDMDHENMFWYRQDPGLGLRLIYFSYDVKMKEKGDIPEGYSVSREKKERFSLILESASTNQTSMYLCASSPLRDEQYFGPGTRLTVT.

This chain's CDR3 is CSAWGPNTGELFF. CDR3 nucleotide sequence: TGCAGCGCCTGGGGTCCGAACACCGGGGAGCTGTTTTTT. The rearrangement joins TRBV29-1 to TRBJ2-2; no definite D call. V lost 7 bases and J 0 bases, leaving 9 bases between the germline ends. This CDR3 is built from 13 residues. The germline gives CDR1 SQVTM, CDR2 ANQGSEA.